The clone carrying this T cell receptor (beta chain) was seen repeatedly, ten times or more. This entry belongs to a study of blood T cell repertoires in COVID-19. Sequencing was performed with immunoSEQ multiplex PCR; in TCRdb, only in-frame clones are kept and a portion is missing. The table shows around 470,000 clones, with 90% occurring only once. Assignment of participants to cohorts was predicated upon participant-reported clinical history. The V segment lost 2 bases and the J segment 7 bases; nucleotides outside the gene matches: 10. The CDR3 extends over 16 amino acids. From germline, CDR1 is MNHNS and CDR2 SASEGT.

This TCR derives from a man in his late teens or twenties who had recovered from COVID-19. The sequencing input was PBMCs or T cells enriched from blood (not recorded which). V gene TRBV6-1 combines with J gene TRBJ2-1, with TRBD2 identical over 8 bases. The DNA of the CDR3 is TGTGCCAGCAGTGAATTAGCGGGACCCTTTGGGAATGAGCAGTTCTTC. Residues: CASSELAGPFGNEQFF.